This TCR beta chain was captured by sequencing in a study of blood T cell repertoires in COVID-19. In the study overall: PBMCs, B-cell-depleted T cells, or T cells were the source of the cDNA or gDNA that made up the material.

Authors' processing steps: Amplifying reference gene primers gave estimates of nucleated cell counts. Sequencing used immunoSEQ multiplex PCR; TCRdb keeps in-frame clones, though not all of them. The V and J calls and clone size were taken over from that table, and D and trimming were inferred from the DNA. The table lists tens of thousands of clones, 80% to 90% of them singletons. The TCR originated in a human donor in a cohort sampled during active COVID-19. Sequencing input: peripheral blood.

The CDR3: CATSTGERGLTEAFF. In nucleotides, the CDR3 is TGTGCCACCAGTACGGGAGAGAGGGGGCTCACTGAAGCTTTCTTT. The V call is TRBV24-1, the J call TRBJ1-1, with 7 bases identical to TRBD1. Trimming cost V 6 bases and J 4 bases; bases outside gene matches: 10. From germline, CDR1 is KGHDR and CDR2 SFDVKD. The CDR3 extends over 15 amino acids.